The 23 T cell receptor beta chains below all came from one sample that was sequenced in a study of cytomegalovirus exposure and HLA in healthy donors. PCR employed 60 Vbeta and 13 Jbeta primers. The repertoire was sequenced with immunoSEQ multiplex PCR; TCRdb's copy has only in-frame clones and lacks some. The sample lists 85,000 to 100,000 clones; about four fifths were seen once. Sequenced material: PBMCs. All receptors come from a human donor in good health.

Only one count was recorded for this clone. The chain joins TRBV10-3 to TRBJ1-1; possibly TRBD1 for D (5 bases). V was shortened by 8 bases and J by 7 bases, with 11 bases between the two germline ends. The CDR3 has 11 amino acids. Germline V gene data show CDR1 as ENHRY and CDR2 as SYGVKD. The CDR3: CAIGLGGEAFF. The CDR3 DNA follows: TGTGCCATCGGTCTCGGGGGTGAAGCTTTCTTT.

This clone was recorded only once. The chain links TRBV19 to TRBJ2-5; D remains ambiguous. Trimming removed 4 bases at V and 4 bases at J, with 13 bases between. Germline V gene sequence: CDR1 LNHDA, CDR2 SQIVND (reference sequence). The CDR3 runs 14 residues. Written as DNA, the CDR3 is TGTGCCAGTAGTAGGAACGAGGCCCGAGAGACCCAGTACTTC. Protein product: CASSRNEARETQYF. Full variable domain (remainder filled in from reference TRBV19 and TRBJ2-5): DGGITQSPKYLFRKEGQNVTLSCEQNLNHDAMYWYRQDPGQGLRLIYYSQIVNDFQKGDIAEGYSVSREKKESFPLTVTSAQKNPTAFYLCASSRNEARETQYFGPGTRLLVL.

The gene calls are TRBV7-2 and TRBJ2-3, with D perhaps TRBD2 (5 bases). With 5 bases removed from V and 4 bases from J, the gap between germline ends came to 19 bases. Germline V gives CDR1 SGHTA, CDR2 FQGNSA. CDR3 length equals 16 residues. The CDR3 DNA is TGTGCCAGCAGCCTCAGAGGGTCGACTATACCAGATACGCAGTATTTT. Encoded protein: CASSLRGSTIPDTQYF.

This rearrangement joins TRBV7-2 to TRBJ1-5; D gene ambiguous. Per the germline V gene, CDR1 is SGHTA and CDR2 is FQGNSA. The CDR3 spans 13 residues. Trimming stripped 3 bases from V and 5 bases from J, with 8 bases between. CDR3 DNA: TGTGCCAGCAGCTTTGCGAGCCATCAGCCCCAGCATTTT. Amino acid sequence: CASSFASHQPQHF.

V and J are TRBV2 and TRBJ1-6; 7 bases line up with TRBD1. CDR3 length equals 12 residues. Losses at the gene ends were 9 bases for V and 6 bases for J; bases not matched to a gene: 2. The germline CDR1 and CDR2 sequences are SNHLY and FYNNEI. The CDR3 nucleotides read TGTGCCAGAGGGACAGTTAATTCACCCCTCCACTTT. It is translated as CARGTVNSPLHF. The variable domain in full, completed from reference TRBV2 and TRBJ1-6, reads EPEVTQTPSHQVTQMGQEVILRCVPISNHLYFYWYRQILGQKVEFLVSFYNNEISEKSEIFDDQFSVERPDGSNFTLKIRSTKLEDSAMYFCARGTVNSPLHFGNGTRLTVT.

The J gene is TRBJ2-7, the V gene TRBV10-2, with TRBD2 as a possible D gene (5 bases). Germline CDR1 WSHSY, CDR2 SAAADI. With 6 bases removed from V and 5 bases from J, the gap between germline ends came to 11 bases. The CDR3 covers 12 residues. The CDR3 spells CASSSTSNEQYF. The CDR3 DNA reads TGCGCCAGCAGCTCCACTAGTAACGAGCAGTACTTC.

The chain carries TRBV27 and TRBJ2-7; 7 bases are a match to TRBD1. The J call is uncertain, as TRBJ2-1 better fits the DNA end. CDR3 size: 13 residues. CDR1 and CDR2 from the germline V gene are MNHEY and SMNVEV (reference sequence). In nucleotides, the CDR3 is TGTGCCAGCAGTTTAACGGGACAGAATGAGCAGTTCTTC. Translated, it gives CASSLTGQNEQFF.

The chain links TRBV27 to TRBJ1-2; maybe TRBD1 (5 bases). Germline V lookup: CDR1 MNHEY, CDR2 SMNVEV (reference sequence). V was trimmed by 5 bases and J by 2 bases, leaving 15 bases between them. This CDR3 contains 15 residues. The CDR3 reads CASSRQFSSNYGYTF. In DNA, the CDR3 is TGTGCCAGCAGTCGACAGTTTTCCTCGAACTATGGCTACACCTTC.

This clone was counted between two and nine times. CDR3 amino acids: CASSPIGLAGVIGELFF. The CDR3 nucleotides are TGTGCCAGCTCTCCGATCGGACTAGCGGGAGTTATCGGGGAGCTGTTTTTT. The V and J genes are TRBV18 and TRBJ2-2; 13 nucleotides agree with TRBD2. Germline lookup yields CDR1 KGHSH and CDR2 LQKENI. The CDR3 is 17 residues long. Unmatched junction bases numbered 11, after V lost 6 bases and J lost 7 bases. Filled out from reference TRBV18 and TRBJ2-2, the complete variable domain reads NAGVMQNPRHLVRRRGQEARLRCSPMKGHSHVYWYRQLPEEGLKFMVYLQKENIIDESGMPKERFSAEFPKEGPSILRIQQVVRGDSAAYFCASSPIGLAGVIGELFFGEGSRLTVL.

This chain uses TRBV6-5 with TRBJ1-5; 7 bases align to TRBD1. The trim removed 6 bases at V and 3 bases at J, leaving 5 bases unmatched. This CDR3 has 14 residues. The germline CDR1 and CDR2 sequences are MNHEY and SVGAGI. CDR3 protein: CASREGGNNQPQHF. CDR3 DNA: TGTGCCAGCAGGGAAGGGGGCAACAATCAGCCCCAGCATTTT.

The V gene is TRBV15, the J gene TRBJ2-2; maybe TRBD2 (6 bases). This CDR3 region has 16 residues. CDR1 LNHNV and CDR2 YYDKDF come from the germline V gene (reference sequence). The germline V and J ends were trimmed by 5 bases and 6 bases, with 19 bases remaining between them. CDR3 amino acids: CATSLEIGLSAGELFF. DNA for the CDR3: TGTGCCACCAGCCTAGAGATCGGACTATCGGCCGGGGAGCTGTTTTTT.

This clone appeared a single time. The rearrangement links TRBV19 to TRBJ2-3; TRBD2 matches at 9 bases. This CDR3 has 16 residues. From germline, CDR1 is LNHDA and CDR2 SQIVND (reference sequence). V lost 2 bases and J lost 2; bases outside the gene matches: 5. CDR3 nucleotides: TGTGCCAGTAGTATAAACATAGCGGGAGACACAGATACGCAGTATTTT. Translation: CASSINIAGDTDTQYF. The full variable domain, in which reference TRBV19 and TRBJ2-3 provide the parts outside the CDR3, is DGGITQSPKYLFRKEGQNVTLSCEQNLNHDAMYWYRQDPGQGLRLIYYSQIVNDFQKGDIAEGYSVSREKKESFPLTVTSAQKNPTAFYLCASSINIAGDTDTQYFGPGTRLTVL.

A note on this clone: In the same sample, other DNA sequences code for this CDR3. The rearrangement joins TRBV5-1 to TRBJ2-5, with 8 bases lining up with TRBD1. CDR1 is SGHRS and CDR2 is YFSETQ in the germline V gene. The V gene end was trimmed by 3 bases and the J gene end by 1 base; junction bases not matched to a gene: 2. This CDR3 has 14 residues. The CDR3 region has the DNA TGCGCCAGCAGCTCTACAGGGGGCCAAGAGACCCAGTACTTC. This sequence encodes CASSSTGGQETQYF.

The rearrangement uses TRBV18 and TRBJ1-4; no clear D gene. Trimming removed 0 bases from V and 13 bases from J, with 15 bases in between. From germline, CDR1 is KGHSH and CDR2 LQKENI. The CDR3 spans 14 residues. The CDR3 sequence is CASSPPYDSRTLFF. CDR3 nucleotide sequence: TGTGCCAGCTCACCACCGTACGACTCCCGAACACTGTTTTTT.

J is TRBJ2-1 and V is TRBV4-2, with TRBD2 matching 7 bases. V shed 1 base and J 8 bases; nucleotides not matched to a gene: 20. The germline CDR1 and CDR2 sequences are LGHNA and YNFKEQ. CDR3 size: 19 residues. CDR3 bases: TGTGCCAGCAGCCAAGCGGTGGACTTGTGGGACTATCGGGCCGATGAGCAGTTCTTC. Translating it yields CASSQAVDLWDYRADEQFF.

This clone was recorded a few times. The chain recombines TRBV5-1 with TRBJ2-7, with 9 bases that match TRBD2. This CDR3 comprises 15 residues. Germline values: CDR1 SGHRS, CDR2 YFSETQ. J gave up 2 bases and V 4 bases, and 7 bases lay outside the gene matches. The CDR3 bases are TGCGCCAGCAGCCCGAGCGGGGGGCAAACCTACGAGCAGTACTTC. Translation: CASSPSGGQTYEQYF.

The chain is built from TRBV19 and TRBJ1-5; 9 bases fit TRBD1. The V gene end was trimmed by 5 bases and the J gene end by 2 bases; junction bases not matched to a gene: 7. The CDR3 totals 16 residues. Germline CDR1 is LNHDA and CDR2 is SQIVND (reference sequence). CDR3 DNA: TGTGCCAGTAGTGGAACAGGGGGCATCGGCAATCAGCCCCAGCATTTT. Its protein is CASSGTGGIGNQPQHF.

The chain joins TRBV18 to TRBJ1-2; 7 bases match TRBD1. Per the germline V gene, CDR1 is KGHSH and CDR2 is LQKENI. With V trimmed by 3 bases and J by 8 bases, 21 bases remained unmatched. The CDR3 runs to 18 residues. The CDR3 reads CASSPLGLLAGGGEGYTF. CDR3 coding DNA: TGTGCCAGCTCACCTCTTGGCTTACTGGCAGGGGGAGGTGAAGGCTACACCTTC.

The chain is built from TRBV7-9 and TRBJ1-1, with D unresolved. There are 16 residues in the CDR3. Germline V gene sequence: CDR1 SEHNR, CDR2 FQNEAQ (reference sequence). V shed 5 bases and J shed 0 bases, with 16 bases lying between them. The CDR3 sequence is CASSPNGRGMNTEAFF. The CDR3 DNA reads TGTGCCAGCAGCCCCAACGGCCGGGGAATGAACACTGAAGCTTTCTTT.

In its sample, this clone was seen a few times. Given a far larger clone just one base away, this is likely a sequencing read error. The gene calls are TRBV25-1 and TRBJ1-1, with TRBD1 as a possible D gene (6 bases). This CDR3 contains 13 residues. The germline gives CDR1 MGHDK, CDR2 SYGVNS. For the CDR3, the DNA is TGTTCCAGCGTCGACAGGCGCGGGACTGAAGCTTTCTTT. Its protein product is CSSVDRRGTEAFF.

This clone was counted only a few times. The rearrangement joins TRBV2 to TRBJ2-7; possibly TRBD2 for D (5 bases). CDR1 and CDR2 from the germline V gene are SNHLY and FYNNEI. The V end lost 7 bases, the J end lost 5 bases, and 18 bases lay between the germline ends. The CDR3 length is 14 residues. The CDR3 sequence is CASTGEASTHEQYF. CDR3 coding DNA: TGTGCCAGCACCGGAGAGGCTAGCACCCACGAGCAGTACTTC.

The chain links TRBV10-1 to TRBJ2-3, with D perhaps matching TRBD2 (6 bases). CDR3 length equals 13 residues. V lost 8 bases and J 1 base, leaving 10 bases between the germline ends. The germline V gene encodes CDR1 WNHNN and CDR2 SYGVQD (reference sequence). This CDR3 reads CASGPGGTDTQYF. The CDR3 DNA follows: TGCGCCAGCGGCCCGGGGGGCACAGATACGCAGTATTTT.

The chain recombines TRBV6-5 with TRBJ1-2; D not certain. The CDR3 is 14 residues long. CDR1 is MNHEY and CDR2 is SVGAGI in the germline V gene. Between the trimmed V and J ends, which lost 8 bases and 6 bases, there was a span of 19 bases. CDR3 DNA: TGTGCCAGCTACCGAGGGCCCCCCCACAATGGCTACACCTTC. Protein sequence: CASYRGPPHNGYTF.